A selection of T cell receptor beta chains follows, all from one sample in a study of ipilimumab plus nivolumab after autologous stem cell transplantation. Data came from immunoSEQ multiplex PCR; TCRdb stores just in-frame clones and leaves some out. The sample carries 15,000 to 20,000 clones, approximately 71% recorded once. The material sequenced was PBMCs, taken in a trial of ipilimumab plus nivolumab as post-transplant consolidation. These receptor sequences come from a male donor with diffuse large B-cell lymphoma. CDR3s include the opening cysteine and the closing phenylalanine or tryptophan. Each record gives: J gene, V gene, clone size, CDR3 length, D gene, CDR3 DNA, CDR3 protein. A D gene is named only where the DNA matches it firmly. Clone size is shown for a subset of rows, as once, few, many or a class of expanded clone.

TRBJ2-5,TRBV5-4,medium-sized,15,TRBD1,TGTGCCAGCAGCTTAACACTAGGGGGCAGGGAGACCCAGTACTTC,CASSLTLGGRETQYF
TRBJ2-2,TRBV7-9,NA,15,TRBD2,TGTGCCAGCAGCTTAGCGCTAGCGGGCACCGGGGAGCTGTTTTTT,CASSLALAGTGELFF
TRBJ2-5,TRBV7-9,NA,12,NA,TGTGCCAGCAGCTTATCGGGGGAGACCCAGTACTTC,CASSLSGETQYF
TRBJ1-2,TRBV28,NA,14,NA,TGTGCCAGCAGTCCCGTGGGGGCTAACTATGGCTACACCTTC,CASSPVGANYGYTF
TRBJ1-3,TRBV30,NA,13,NA,TGTGCCTGGGGGAGGGGTTCTGGAAACACCATATATTTT,CAWGRGSGNTIYF
TRBJ2-1,TRBV14,NA,16,TRBD2,TGTGCCAGCAGCCCCACTAGCGGCCGCTCCTACAATGAGCAGTTCTTC,CASSPTSGRSYNEQFF
TRBJ2-3,TRBV11-2,few,15,NA,TGTGCCAGCAGCTTAATGGGCGGGAGCACAGATACGCAGTATTTT,CASSLMGGSTDTQYF
TRBJ2-2,TRBV2,NA,14,NA,TGTGCCAGCAGTGAAACCCTCGGGCACGGGGAGCTGTTTTTT,CASSETLGHGELFF
TRBJ1-2,TRBV20-1,NA,11,NA,TGCAGTGCGAACAAGGAGTATGGCTACACCTTC,CSANKEYGYTF
TRBJ1-4,TRBV7-8,NA,15,NA,TGTGCCAGCAGTCTAGGTCGGCAGGGTCTAGAAAAACTGTTTTTT,CASSLGRQGLEKLFF
TRBJ2-7,TRBV5-1,NA,14,NA,TGCGCCAGCAGCTCCGGGACCGAGTCCTACGAGCAGTACTTC,CASSSGTESYEQYF
TRBJ1-2,TRBV7-8,many,12,NA,TGTGCCAGCAGCTTAGGGGGGGTAAAGTTAGTTTTC,CASSLGGVKLVF
TRBJ2-7,TRBV6-4,NA,15,NA,TGTGCCAGCAGCCAAGGGGGTGGGCGGTCCTACGAGCAGTACTTC,CASSQGGGRSYEQYF
TRBJ2-5,TRBV7-3,NA,14,TRBD1,TGTGCCAGCAGCCGGACAGGGGGCGTAGAGACCCAGTACTTC,CASSRTGGVETQYF
TRBJ2-3,TRBV7-3,NA,15,NA,TGTGCCAGCAGCTTGTTCGGCGGCAGCACAGATACGCAGTATTTT,CASSLFGGSTDTQYF
TRBJ2-1,TRBV6-1,NA,15,NA,TGTGCCAGCAGTGAGGCAGGCCGCTCCTACAATGAGCAGTTCTTC,CASSEAGRSYNEQFF
TRBJ1-2,TRBV4-2,once,17,NA,TGTGCCAGCAGCCCAACAGAAAACAAGCAGAGCCGCTATGGCTACACCTTC,CASSPTENKQSRYGYTF
TRBJ1-1,TRBV2,many,11,NA,TGTGCCAGCCAGTCCGACGGGGAAGCTTTCTTT,CASQSDGEAFF
TRBJ2-7,TRBV6-6,once,16,TRBD2,TGTGCCAGCAGTCCCGGCGTGGCGGGAGGGGCCTACGAGCAGTACTTC,CASSPGVAGGAYEQYF
TRBJ2-3,TRBV4-2,NA,15,NA,TGTGCCAGCAGCCAAGTGGAGGGTAGCACAGATACGCAGTATTTT,CASSQVEGSTDTQYF
TRBJ2-5,TRBV7-9,NA,14,NA,TGTGCCAGCAGCTTAGCTGGTTCTTCTCAGACCCAGTACTTC,CASSLAGSSQTQYF
TRBJ1-6,TRBV4-1,NA,15,NA,TGCGCCAGCAGCCAAGAAGCACAGGTTAATTCACCCCTCCACTTT,CASSQEAQVNSPLHF
TRBJ1-6,TRBV30,NA,14,NA,TGTGCCTGGAAAAAGGACGGAGGTAATTCACCCCTCCACTTT,CAWKKDGGNSPLHF
TRBJ2-3,TRBV6-4,few,13,NA,TGTGCCAGCAGTGTCCAGGGAACAGATACGCAGTATTTT,CASSVQGTDTQYF
TRBJ1-5,TRBV19,few,12,NA,TGTGCCAGTACAGGGCAGGCCCGGCCCCAGCATTTT,CASTGQARPQHF
TRBJ1-2,TRBV7-9,NA,16,TRBD1,TGTGCCAGCAGCGGAACAGGGGTTTTATTTAACCATGGCTACACCTTC,CASSGTGVLFNHGYTF
TRBJ2-1,TRBV29-1,NA,15,TRBD2,TGCAGCGTTGATGGTGGCGGGGGGGCCTACAATGAGCAGTTCTTC,CSVDGGGGAYNEQFF
TRBJ2-2,TRBV9,NA,15,TRBD2,TGTGCCAGCAGCCTACTAGCGGGAGCTACCGGGGAGCTGTTTTTT,CASSLLAGATGELFF
TRBJ2-1,TRBV5-1,NA,15,NA,TGCGCCAGCAGCTTGACGGATATTATACAAGATGAGCAGTTCTTC,CASSLTDIIQDEQFF
TRBJ2-1,TRBV10-3,medium-sized,17,TRBD1,TGTGCCATCAGTGAGTCCGGACAGGGGGCCTCCCAGGGAGAGCAGTTCTTC,CAISESGQGASQGEQFF
TRBJ2-6,TRBV7-3,few,18,TRBD1,TGTGCCAGCAGCTTAGGGTTGCCCACAGGGGCCGGGGCCAACGTCCTGACTTTC,CASSLGLPTGAGANVLTF
TRBJ2-3,TRBV2,NA,16,NA,TGTGCCAGCAGTGAAGCGCTCGGGATGGACACAGATACGCAGTATTTT,CASSEALGMDTDTQYF
TRBJ1-1,TRBV7-2,few,15,NA,TGTGCCAGCAGCTTATTTCGGGGCATGGACACTGAAGCTTTCTTT,CASSLFRGMDTEAFF
TRBJ2-5,TRBV9,NA,15,NA,TGTGCCAGCAGCGTAGCTGGAGGGATTCGAGAGACCCAGTACTTC,CASSVAGGIRETQYF
TRBJ2-7,TRBV7-2,few,14,TRBD1,TGTGCCAGCAGCCAAGACAGGGTGACCTACGAGCAGTACTTC,CASSQDRVTYEQYF
TRBJ1-1,TRBV29-1,NA,13,NA,TGCAGCACTGTGGGAGGCCATGCGGCTGAAGCTTTCTTT,CSTVGGHAAEAFF
TRBJ2-6,TRBV5-1,NA,19,TRBD1,TGCGCCAGCAGCTTGGGACCGGGACAGGTCCCCTCTGGGGCCAACGTCCTGACTTTC,CASSLGPGQVPSGANVLTF
TRBJ1-1,TRBV5-5,NA,13,NA,TGTGCCAGCAGCTTAGGGGGTCGGACTGAAGCTTTCTTT,CASSLGGRTEAFF
TRBJ1-6,TRBV5-1,NA,16,TRBD1,TGCGCCAGCAGCGCCGGGACAGGGGGGGCCAATTCACCCCTCCACTTT,CASSAGTGGANSPLHF
TRBJ1-4,TRBV7-9,NA,15,TRBD1,TGTGCCAGCAGCTATGGGACAGTGGACTATGAAAAACTGTTTTTT,CASSYGTVDYEKLFF
TRBJ1-2,TRBV7-9,NA,12,NA,TGTGCCAGCAGCTTAGAACCCTATGGCTACACCTTC,CASSLEPYGYTF
TRBJ1-1,TRBV5-1,NA,14,NA,TGCGCCAGCAGCTCGACTACGGGGGGCACTGAAGCTTTCTTT,CASSSTTGGTEAFF
TRBJ1-2,TRBV6-1,NA,16,NA,TGTGCCAGCAGTGAAGGAAGACACGCTACTAACTATGGCTACACCTTC,CASSEGRHATNYGYTF
TRBJ1-2,TRBV28,few,17,TRBD1,TGTGCCAGCGGATCCTCCGTTCTCGGGACAGGGGTAGATGGCTACACCTTC,CASGSSVLGTGVDGYTF
TRBJ2-5,TRBV19,NA,15,TRBD1,TGTGCCAGTAGTATAGATTCAGGGGGCGGGAAGACCCAGTACTTC,CASSIDSGGGKTQYF